The 11 T cell receptor beta chains below all came from one sample that was sequenced in a study of cytomegalovirus exposure and HLA in healthy donors. PCR amplification relied on 60 Vbeta primers (plus 13 Jbeta primers). Sequencing was performed with immunoSEQ multiplex PCR; in TCRdb, only in-frame clones are kept and a portion is missing. There are about 120,000 clones in the sample; 77% occur only once, and 11% lies in the top ten. What was sequenced was PBMCs. The receptor set was obtained from a man aged 40-55 years in good health and CMV-seropositive.

The chain couples TRBV5-1 to TRBJ1-5; D remains unclear. V lost 2 bases, J lost 4 bases, and 10 bases lay in between. CDR3 length equals 14 residues. Germline assignment: CDR1 SGHRS and CDR2 YFSETQ. CDR3 region: CASSLQILNQPQHF. In DNA form, the CDR3 reads TGCGCCAGCAGCTTACAGATCCTAAATCAGCCCCAGCATTTT.

J is TRBJ1-2 and V is TRBV9; tentative D call: TRBD1 (5 bases). V lost 4 bases to trimming and J lost 6 bases, with 25 bases between them. The CDR3 covers 17 residues. Germline-derived CDR1 and CDR2 are SGDLS and YYNGEE. CDR3 nucleotide sequence: TGTGCCAGCAGCCCCCTAGGGACTGCTCCACCGGGGGATGGCTACACCTTC. Its translation: CASSPLGTAPPGDGYTF.

This chain's CDR3 is CASRPGTRAAQYF. The CDR3 DNA follows: TGTGCCAGTAGACCCGGGACACGGGCGGCCCAGTACTTC. This chain uses TRBV19 with TRBJ2-5; the D gene is possibly TRBD1 (6 bases). This CDR3 is 13 amino acids long. CDR1 LNHDA and CDR2 SQIVND come from the germline V gene (reference sequence). V was shortened by 6 bases and J by 9 bases, with 17 bases between the two germline ends.

The chain links TRBV7-2 to TRBJ2-2, with 10 bases that match TRBD2. V was clipped by 7 bases and J by 4 bases; unmatched bases: 9. This CDR3 region has 16 residues. CDR1 is SGHTA, CDR2 FQGNSA, per germline. The CDR3 DNA reads TGTGCCAGCAACACTCAAGCGGGGGGGCTCACCGGGGAGCTGTTTTTT. Encoded protein: CASNTQAGGLTGELFF.

This clone came up a few times. This sequence joins TRBV18 and TRBJ1-5; 8 bases agree with TRBD1. Germline CDR1 reads KGHSH; CDR2 reads LQKENI. Losses at the gene ends were 3 bases for V and 2 bases for J; bases not matched to a gene: 12. CDR3 length equals 18 residues. CDR3 in DNA: TGTGCCAGCTCACCTCTAGGACAGGGACACGCCGGCAATCAGCCCCAGCATTTT. It yields the protein CASSPLGQGHAGNQPQHF.

The chain combines TRBV18 with TRBJ2-3, with 7 bases that match TRBD2. The CDR3 is made up of 14 amino acids. V trimming: 2 bases; J trimming: 2 bases; junction bases outside the gene matches: 1. Germline V gives CDR1 KGHSH, CDR2 LQKENI. Here the CDR3 DNA reads TGTGCCAGCTCACCAGCGGGGGTCACAGATACGCAGTATTTT. It yields the protein CASSPAGVTDTQYF.

The chain recombines TRBV2 with TRBJ1-3; D is ambiguous. CDR3 length equals 12 residues. Trimming cost V 6 bases and J 0 bases, with 3 bases left between them. The germline gives CDR1 SNHLY, CDR2 FYNNEI. CDR3 coding DNA: TGTGCCAGCAGGGCCTCTGGAAACACCATATATTTT. Protein: CASRASGNTIYF.

This clone was found a few times. The V gene is TRBV4-2, the J gene TRBJ2-5; D may be TRBD2 (5 bases). V shed 6 bases and J shed 1 base, with 15 bases lying between them. The length of the CDR3 is 15 residues. Germline CDR1 reads LGHNA; CDR2 reads YNFKEQ. CDR3 amino acids: CASRRAGEFQETQYF. The DNA of the CDR3 is TGTGCCAGCAGGAGGGCGGGCGAATTCCAAGAGACCCAGTACTTC.

The rearrangement links TRBV30 to TRBJ1-5; 8 nucleotides match TRBD1. CDR1 and CDR2 (germline): GTSNPN, SVGIG (reference sequence). Unmatched junction bases numbered 2, after V lost 1 base and J lost 6 bases. The CDR3 has 13 residues. The CDR3 sequence: CAWSGQGPQPQHF. DNA for the CDR3: TGTGCCTGGAGTGGACAGGGGCCTCAGCCCCAGCATTTT.

V is TRBV5-4 and J is TRBJ2-3, with 7 bases that match TRBD1. CDR3 size: 15 residues. Germline-derived CDR1 and CDR2 are SGHNT and YYREEE (reference sequence). V shed 4 bases, J shed 4 bases, and the junction held 9 bases outside the gene matches. The CDR3 protein is CASSAGSGTADTQYF. In nucleotides, the CDR3 is TGTGCCAGCAGCGCCGGGTCGGGGACAGCAGATACGCAGTATTTT.

The rearrangement joins TRBV6-1 to TRBJ2-1; 16 bases align to TRBD2. Germline lookup yields CDR1 MNHNS and CDR2 SASEGT. This CDR3 is built from 19 residues. With 4 bases clipped from V and 0 bases from J, the junction kept 6 bases outside the gene matches. CDR3 in DNA: TGTGCCAGCAGTGCGGGACTAGCGGGGGGGCTAAGCTCCTACAATGAGCAGTTCTTC. Its translation is CASSAGLAGGLSSYNEQFF.